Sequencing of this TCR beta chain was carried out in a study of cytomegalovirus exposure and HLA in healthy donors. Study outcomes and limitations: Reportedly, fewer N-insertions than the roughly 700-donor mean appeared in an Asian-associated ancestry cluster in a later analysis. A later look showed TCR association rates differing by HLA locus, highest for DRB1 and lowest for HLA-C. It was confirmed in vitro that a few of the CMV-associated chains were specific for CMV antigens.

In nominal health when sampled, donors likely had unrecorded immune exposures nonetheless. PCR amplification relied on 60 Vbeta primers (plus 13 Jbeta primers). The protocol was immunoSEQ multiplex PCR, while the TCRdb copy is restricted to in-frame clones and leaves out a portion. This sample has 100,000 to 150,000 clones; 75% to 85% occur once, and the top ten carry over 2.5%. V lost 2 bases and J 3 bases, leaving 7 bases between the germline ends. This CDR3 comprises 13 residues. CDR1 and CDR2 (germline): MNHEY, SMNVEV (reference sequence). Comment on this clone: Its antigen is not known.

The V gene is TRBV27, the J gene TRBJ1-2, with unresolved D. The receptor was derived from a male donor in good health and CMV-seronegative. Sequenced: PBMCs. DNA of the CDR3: TGTGCCAGCAGTTTAGGCCTTTACTATGGCTACACCTTC. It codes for CASSLGLYYGYTF.